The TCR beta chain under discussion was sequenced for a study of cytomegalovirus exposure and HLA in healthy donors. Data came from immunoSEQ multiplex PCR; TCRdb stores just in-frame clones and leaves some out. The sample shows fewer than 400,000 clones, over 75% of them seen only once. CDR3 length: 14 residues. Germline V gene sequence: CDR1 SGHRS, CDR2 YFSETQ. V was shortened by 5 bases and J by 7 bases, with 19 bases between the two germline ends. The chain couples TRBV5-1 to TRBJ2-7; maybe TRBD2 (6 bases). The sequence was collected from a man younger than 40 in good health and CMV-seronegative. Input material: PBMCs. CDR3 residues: CASREWDARGEQYF. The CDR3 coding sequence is TGCGCCAGCAGAGAGTGGGACGCCCGGGGGGAGCAGTACTTC. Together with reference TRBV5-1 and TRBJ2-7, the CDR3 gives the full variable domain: KAGVTQTPRYLIKTRGQQVTLSCSPISGHRSVSWYQQTPGQGLQFLFEYFSETQRNKGNFPGRFSGRQFSNSRSEMNVSTLELGDSALYLCASREWDARGEQYFGPGTRLTVT.